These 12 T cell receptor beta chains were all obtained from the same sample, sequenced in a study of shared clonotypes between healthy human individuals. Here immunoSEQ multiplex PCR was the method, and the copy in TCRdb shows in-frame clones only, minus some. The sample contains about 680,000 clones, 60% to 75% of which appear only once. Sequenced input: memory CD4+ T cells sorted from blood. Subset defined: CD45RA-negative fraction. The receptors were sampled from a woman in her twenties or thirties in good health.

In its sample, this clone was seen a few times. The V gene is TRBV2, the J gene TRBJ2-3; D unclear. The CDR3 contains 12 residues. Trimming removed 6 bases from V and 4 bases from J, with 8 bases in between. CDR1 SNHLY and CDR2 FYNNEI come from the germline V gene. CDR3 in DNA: TGTGCCAGCAGCGGGTGGCCAGATACGCAGTATTTT. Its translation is CASSGWPDTQYF.

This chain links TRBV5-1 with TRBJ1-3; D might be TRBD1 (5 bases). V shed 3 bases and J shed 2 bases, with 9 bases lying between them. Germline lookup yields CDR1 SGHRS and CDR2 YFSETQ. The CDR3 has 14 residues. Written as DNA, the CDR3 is TGCGCCAGCAGCTCGGGGGTGGCTGGAAACACCATATATTTT. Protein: CASSSGVAGNTIYF.

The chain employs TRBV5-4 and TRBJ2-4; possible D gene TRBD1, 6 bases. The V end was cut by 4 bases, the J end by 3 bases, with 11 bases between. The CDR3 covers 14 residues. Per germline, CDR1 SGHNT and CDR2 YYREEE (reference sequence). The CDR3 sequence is CASSNRVVKNIQYF. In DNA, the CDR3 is TGTGCCAGCAGCAACAGGGTAGTCAAAAACATTCAGTACTTC.

The CDR3 nucleotides are TGTGCCAGCAGCCAAGAGCCGGGGGCAGAAGATGAAAAACTGTTTTTT. Protein product: CASSQEPGAEDEKLFF. The chain combines TRBV14 with TRBJ1-4; D possibly corresponds to TRBD1 (6 bases). The V and J ends lost 0 bases and 6 bases respectively, with 14 bases between them. The CDR3 covers 16 residues. Germline V CDR1 and CDR2: SGHDN, FVKESK.

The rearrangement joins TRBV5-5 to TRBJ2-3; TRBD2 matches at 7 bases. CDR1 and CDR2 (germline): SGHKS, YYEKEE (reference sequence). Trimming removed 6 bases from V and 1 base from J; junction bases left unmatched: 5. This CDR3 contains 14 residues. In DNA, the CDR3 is TGTGCCAGCACCACGGCGGGGGGCACAGATACGCAGTATTTT. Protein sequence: CASTTAGGTDTQYF. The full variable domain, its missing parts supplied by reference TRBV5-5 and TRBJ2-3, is DAGVTQSPTHLIKTRGQQVTLRCSPISGHKSVSWYQQVLGQGPQFIFQYYEKEERGRGNFPDRFSARQFPNYSSELNVNALLLGDSALYLCASTTAGGTDTQYFGPGTRLTVL.

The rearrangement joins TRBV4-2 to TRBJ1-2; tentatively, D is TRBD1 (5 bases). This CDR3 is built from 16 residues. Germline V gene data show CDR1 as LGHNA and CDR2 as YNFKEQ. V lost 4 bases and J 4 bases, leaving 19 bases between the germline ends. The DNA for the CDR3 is TGTGCCAGCAGCCTCTTCCTTTCAGGGAATAGCTATGGCTACACCTTC. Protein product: CASSLFLSGNSYGYTF.

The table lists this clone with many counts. The CDR3 sequence is CASSLAHRGDGYTF. CDR3 bases: TGCGCCAGCAGCTTGGCCCACAGGGGGGATGGCTACACCTTC. The rearrangement joins TRBV5-1 to TRBJ1-2; 8 nucleotides align to TRBD1. CDR3 size: 14 residues. The germline CDR1 and CDR2 sequences are SGHRS and YFSETQ. J was trimmed by 6 bases and V by 0 bases; bases with no gene match: 4.

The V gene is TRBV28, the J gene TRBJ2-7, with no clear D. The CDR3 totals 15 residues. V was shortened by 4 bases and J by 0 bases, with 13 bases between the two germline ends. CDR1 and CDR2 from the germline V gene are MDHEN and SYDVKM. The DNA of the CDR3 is TGTGCCAGCAGTTCGTACGGGCCAAGCTCCTACGAGCAGTACTTC. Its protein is CASSSYGPSSYEQYF.

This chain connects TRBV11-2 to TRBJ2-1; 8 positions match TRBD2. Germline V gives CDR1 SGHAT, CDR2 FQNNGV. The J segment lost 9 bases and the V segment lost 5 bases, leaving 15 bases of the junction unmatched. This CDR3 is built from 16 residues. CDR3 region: CASSGSGTSMRSEQFF. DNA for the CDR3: TGTGCCAGCAGCGGTTCCGGGACTAGTATGAGGAGTGAGCAGTTCTTC.

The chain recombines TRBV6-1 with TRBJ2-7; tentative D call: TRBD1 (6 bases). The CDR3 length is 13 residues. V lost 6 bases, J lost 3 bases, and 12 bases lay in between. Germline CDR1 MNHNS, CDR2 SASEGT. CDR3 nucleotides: TGTGCCAGCAGCCGGGACATAGACTACGAGCAGTACTTC. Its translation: CASSRDIDYEQYF.

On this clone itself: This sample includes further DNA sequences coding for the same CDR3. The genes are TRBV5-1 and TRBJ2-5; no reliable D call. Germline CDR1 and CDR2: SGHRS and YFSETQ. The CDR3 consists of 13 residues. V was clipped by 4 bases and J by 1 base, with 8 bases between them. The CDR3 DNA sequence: TGCGCCAGCAGCGGTGGTACCCAAGAGACCCAGTACTTC. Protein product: CASSGGTQETQYF.

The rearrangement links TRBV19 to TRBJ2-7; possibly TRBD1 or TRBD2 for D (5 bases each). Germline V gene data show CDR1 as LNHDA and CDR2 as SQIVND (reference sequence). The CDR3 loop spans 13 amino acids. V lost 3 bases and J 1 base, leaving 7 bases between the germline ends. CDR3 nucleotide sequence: TGTGCCAGTAGTATCTGGGGGTCCTACGAGCAGTACTTC. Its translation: CASSIWGSYEQYF.